The 14 T cell receptor beta chains below were found in one sample sequenced in a study of long-term antiretroviral therapy in people with HIV. An immunoSEQ assay, version v3.0, was performed at survey level. Profiling relied on immunoSEQ multiplex PCR, and the TCRdb table lists in-frame clones only, not all of them. The sample shows about 20,000 clones, under 85% of them seen only once. The specimen was unsorted PBMCs, collected roughly 2.5 years before starting antiretroviral therapy. The receptors shown here come from a woman aged 45-59 years with HIV.

The rearrangement links TRBV5-1 to TRBJ2-6; D gene ambiguous. Per germline, CDR1 SGHRS and CDR2 YFSETQ. V was trimmed by 4 bases and J by 0 bases, leaving 8 bases between them. This CDR3 spans 15 amino acids. The CDR3 loop reads CASSPGNSGANVLTF. In DNA, the CDR3 is TGCGCCAGCAGCCCTGGGAACTCTGGGGCCAACGTCCTGACTTTC.

This chain joins TRBV5-1 and TRBJ2-2; no clear D gene. Germline CDR1 reads SGHRS; CDR2 reads YFSETQ. V lost 4 bases, J lost 0 bases, and 16 bases lay in between. The CDR3 has 17 amino acids. For the CDR3, the DNA is TGCGCCAGCAGCCGTACCTTAGATCAAGCGAACACCGGGGAGCTGTTTTTT. Protein sequence: CASSRTLDQANTGELFF.

This chain links TRBV7-3 with TRBJ2-3, with 9 nucleotides matching TRBD1. Germline CDR1 SGHTA, CDR2 FQGTGA. This CDR3 region has 16 residues. Trimming removed 0 bases from V and 5 bases from J; junction bases left unmatched: 6. This chain's CDR3 is CASSLTFSDRGDTQYF. As DNA, the CDR3 is TGTGCCAGCAGCTTAACGTTTTCGGACAGGGGAGATACGCAGTATTTT.

The V and J genes are TRBV30 and TRBJ1-5; D is uncertain. Trimming cost V 0 bases and J 7 bases, with 16 bases left between them. This CDR3 contains 15 residues. The germline CDR1 and CDR2 sequences are GTSNPN and SVGIG (reference sequence). The CDR3 reads CAWSVGESLRQPQHF. The CDR3 bases are TGTGCCTGGAGTGTAGGCGAGAGTTTACGGCAGCCCCAGCATTTT.

The V call is TRBV30, the J call TRBJ1-5, with 7 bases that match TRBD1. With V trimmed by 2 bases and J by 2 bases, 6 bases remained unmatched. The CDR3 contains 15 residues. Germline-derived CDR1 and CDR2 are GTSNPN and SVGIG (reference sequence). DNA of the CDR3: TGTGCCTGGAGTCTCCCAGGGGGGCGCAATCAGCCCCAGCATTTT. As protein: CAWSLPGGRNQPQHF.

This chain uses TRBV19 with TRBJ1-1, with D possibly TRBD1 on 5 matching bases. Trimming removed 7 bases from V and 0 bases from J, with 9 bases in between. The CDR3 spans 13 residues. Germline CDR1 is LNHDA and CDR2 is SQIVND (reference sequence). The CDR3 loop reads CASTRQLNTEAFF. For the CDR3, the DNA is TGTGCCAGTACCAGACAGTTGAACACTGAAGCTTTCTTT.

The rearrangement uses TRBV6-1 and TRBJ2-3; D not certain. This CDR3 region has 15 residues. Germline CDR1 is MNHNS and CDR2 is SASEGT. Trimming shortened V by 0 bases and J by 2 bases, and 9 bases separated the two germline ends. The CDR3 DNA is TGTGCCAGCAGTGAAGCAACCATTTTCACAGATACGCAGTATTTT. Translating gives CASSEATIFTDTQYF.

The table lists this clone with a count of one. V is TRBV7-3 and J is TRBJ2-1; D not resolved. The V end lost 2 bases, the J end lost 2 bases, and 10 bases lay between the germline ends. The CDR3 totals 15 residues. The V gene's germline CDR1 is SGHTA and CDR2 FQGTGA. CDR3 loop: CASSLARSTYNEQFF. Written as DNA, the CDR3 is TGTGCCAGCAGCTTAGCACGGTCCACCTACAATGAGCAGTTCTTC.

The chain is built from TRBV9 and TRBJ2-3, with no clear D. V lost 0 bases to trimming and J lost 2 bases, with 7 bases between them. The CDR3 has 14 amino acids. Per the germline V gene, CDR1 is SGDLS and CDR2 is YYNGEE. The CDR3 region is CASSVGAATDTQYF. The CDR3 DNA sequence: TGTGCCAGCAGCGTAGGGGCGGCCACAGATACGCAGTATTTT.

This clone was seen only a few times. The rearrangement joins TRBV7-8 to TRBJ1-6; 8 bases fit TRBD1. V was pared by 5 bases and J by 13 bases, with 10 bases of the junction left unmatched. CDR1 SGHVS and CDR2 FQNEAQ come from the germline V gene. There are 14 residues in the CDR3. The CDR3 nucleotides read TGTGCCAGCAGCCGACGGACAGGGCGGGACCCCCTCCACTTT. Protein sequence: CASSRRTGRDPLHF.

This clone appeared a single time. The V call is TRBV30, the J call TRBJ1-2; 8 bases agree with TRBD1. Trimming took 0 bases from V and 8 from J; bases not matched to a gene: 8. The CDR3 runs to 14 residues. Germline V CDR1 and CDR2: GTSNPN, SVGIG (reference sequence). CDR3 protein: CAWSVIAQGAGYTF. CDR3 nucleotide sequence: TGTGCCTGGAGTGTAATAGCCCAGGGGGCCGGCTACACCTTC.

This sequence joins TRBV6-5 and TRBJ1-2; 9 bases are shared with TRBD1. The CDR3 is made up of 14 amino acids. Germline-derived CDR1 and CDR2 are MNHEY and SVGAGI. V lost 6 bases to trimming and J lost 8 bases; unmatched junction nucleotides: 10. In DNA form, the CDR3 reads TGTGCCAGCAGGAACGACAGGGGGGGGAACGGCTACACCTTC. Translated, it gives CASRNDRGGNGYTF.

The chain joins TRBV9 to TRBJ1-1; D perhaps matches TRBD1 (6 bases). The CDR3 loop spans 13 amino acids. V shed 3 bases and J shed 4 bases, with 10 bases lying between them. Looked up from germline, CDR1 is SGDLS and CDR2 is YYNGEE. CDR3 sequence (DNA): TGTGCCAGCAGCGGCGGACAGCGCACTGAAGCTTTCTTT. Residues: CASSGGQRTEAFF.

The chain employs TRBV30 and TRBJ2-5, with 12 nucleotides matching TRBD2. This CDR3 comprises 14 residues. CDR1 is GTSNPN and CDR2 is SVGIG in the germline V gene (reference sequence). The V segment lost 2 bases and the J segment 4 bases; nucleotides outside the gene matches: 2. The CDR3 DNA is TGTGCCTGGAGTTGGGGACTAGCGGGAGAGACCCAGTACTTC. Its protein product is CAWSWGLAGETQYF.